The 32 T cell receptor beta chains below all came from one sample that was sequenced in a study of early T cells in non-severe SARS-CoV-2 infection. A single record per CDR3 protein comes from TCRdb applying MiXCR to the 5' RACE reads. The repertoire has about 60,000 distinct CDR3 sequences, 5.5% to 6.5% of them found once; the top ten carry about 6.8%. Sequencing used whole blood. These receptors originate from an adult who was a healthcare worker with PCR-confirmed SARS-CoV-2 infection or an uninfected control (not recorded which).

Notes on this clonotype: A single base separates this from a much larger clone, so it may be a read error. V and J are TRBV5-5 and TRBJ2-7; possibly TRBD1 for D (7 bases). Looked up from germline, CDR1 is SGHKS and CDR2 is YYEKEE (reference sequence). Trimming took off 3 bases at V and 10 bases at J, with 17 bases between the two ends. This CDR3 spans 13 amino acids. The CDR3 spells CASSWPPRDSQYF. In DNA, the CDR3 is TGTGCCAGCAGCTGGCCCCCGCGGGACAGTCAGTACTTC.

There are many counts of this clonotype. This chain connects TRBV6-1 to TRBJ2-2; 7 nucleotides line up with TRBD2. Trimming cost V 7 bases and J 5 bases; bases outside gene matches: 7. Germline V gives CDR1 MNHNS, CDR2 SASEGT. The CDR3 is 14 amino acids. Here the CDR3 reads CASNSGGGTGELFF. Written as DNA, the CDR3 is TGTGCCAGCAATTCTGGGGGGGGGACCGGGGAGCTGTTTTTT.

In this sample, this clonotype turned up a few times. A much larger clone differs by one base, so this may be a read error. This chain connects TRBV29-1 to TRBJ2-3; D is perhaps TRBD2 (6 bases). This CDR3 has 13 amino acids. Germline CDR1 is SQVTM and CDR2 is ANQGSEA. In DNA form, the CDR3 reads TGCAGCGTTGGGGGAGGTCAGGCAGATTCGCAGTATTTT. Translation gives CSVGGGQADSQYF.

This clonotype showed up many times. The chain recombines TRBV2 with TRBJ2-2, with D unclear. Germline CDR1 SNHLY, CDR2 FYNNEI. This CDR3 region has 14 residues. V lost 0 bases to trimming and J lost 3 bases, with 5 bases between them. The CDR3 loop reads CASSEARYTGELFF. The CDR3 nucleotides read TGTGCCAGCAGTGAAGCGCGGTACACCGGGGAGCTGTTTTTT.

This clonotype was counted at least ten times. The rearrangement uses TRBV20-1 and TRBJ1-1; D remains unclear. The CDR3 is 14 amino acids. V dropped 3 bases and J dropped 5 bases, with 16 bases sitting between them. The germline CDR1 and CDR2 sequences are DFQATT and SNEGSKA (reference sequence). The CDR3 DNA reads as TGCAGTGCTAGTGAGGAGGGCCGGAGGACTGAAGCTTTCTTT. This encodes CSASEEGRRTEAFF.

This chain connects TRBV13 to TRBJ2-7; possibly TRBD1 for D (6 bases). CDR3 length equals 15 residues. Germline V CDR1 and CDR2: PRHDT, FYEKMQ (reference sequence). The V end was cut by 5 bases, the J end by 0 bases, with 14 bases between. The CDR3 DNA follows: TGTGCCAGCAGCCCTCAGAAGACAGGCTCCTACGAGCAGTACTTC. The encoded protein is CASSPQKTGSYEQYF.

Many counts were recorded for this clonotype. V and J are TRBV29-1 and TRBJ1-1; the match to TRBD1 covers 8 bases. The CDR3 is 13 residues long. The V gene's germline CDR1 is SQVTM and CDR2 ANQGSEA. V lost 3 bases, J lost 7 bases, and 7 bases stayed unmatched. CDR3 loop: CSVDWEGQDEAFF. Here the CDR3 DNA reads TGCAGCGTTGACTGGGAGGGACAGGATGAAGCTTTCTTT.

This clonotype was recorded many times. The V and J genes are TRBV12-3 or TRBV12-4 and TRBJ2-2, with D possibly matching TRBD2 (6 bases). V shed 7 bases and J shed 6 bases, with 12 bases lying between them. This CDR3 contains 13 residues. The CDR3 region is CASMSGVSGELFF. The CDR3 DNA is TGTGCCAGCATGTCGGGAGTATCCGGGGAGCTGTTTTTT.

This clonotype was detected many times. Written as DNA, the CDR3 is TGCGCCAGCAGCGGGGTAGCGGGAGTCAAAAACATTCAGTACTTC. Amino acid sequence: CASSGVAGVKNIQYF. V and J are TRBV5-1 and TRBJ2-4; 9 nucleotides align to TRBD2. There are 15 residues in the CDR3. The germline CDR1 and CDR2 sequences are SGHRS and YFSETQ. V was pared by 4 bases and J by 3 bases, with 5 bases of the junction left unmatched.

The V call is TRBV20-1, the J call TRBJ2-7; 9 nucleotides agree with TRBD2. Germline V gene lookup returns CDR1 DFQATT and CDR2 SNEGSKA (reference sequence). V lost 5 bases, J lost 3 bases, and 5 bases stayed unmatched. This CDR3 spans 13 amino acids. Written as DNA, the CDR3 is TGCAGTGCTCGCCTAGCGGGGTTCTACGAGCAGTACTTC. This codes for CSARLAGFYEQYF.

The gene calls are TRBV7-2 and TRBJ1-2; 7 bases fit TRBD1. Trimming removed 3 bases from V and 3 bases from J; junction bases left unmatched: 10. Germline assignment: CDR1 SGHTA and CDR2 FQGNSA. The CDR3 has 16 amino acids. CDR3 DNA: TGTGCCAGCAGCTTGACCCCGACAGGGTCTGACTATGGCTACACCTTC. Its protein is CASSLTPTGSDYGYTF.

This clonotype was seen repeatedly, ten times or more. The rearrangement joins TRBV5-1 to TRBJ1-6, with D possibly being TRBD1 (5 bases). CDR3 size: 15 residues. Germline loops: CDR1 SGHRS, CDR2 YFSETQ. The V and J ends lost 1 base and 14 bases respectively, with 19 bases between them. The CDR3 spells CASSLPWDDSSTLHF. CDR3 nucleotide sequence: TGCGCCAGCAGCTTGCCGTGGGACGACTCGAGCACCCTCCACTTT.

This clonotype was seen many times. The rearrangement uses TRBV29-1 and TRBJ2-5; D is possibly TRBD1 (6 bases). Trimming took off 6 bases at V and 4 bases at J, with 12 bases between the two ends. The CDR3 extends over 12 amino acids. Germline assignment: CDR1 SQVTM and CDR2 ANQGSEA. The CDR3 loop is CSVAGAGETQYF. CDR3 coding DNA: TGCAGCGTCGCAGGGGCTGGAGAGACCCAGTACTTC. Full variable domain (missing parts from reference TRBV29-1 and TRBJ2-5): SAVISQKPSRDICQRGTSLTIQCQVDSQVTMMFWYRQQPGQSLTLIATANQGSEATYESGFVIDKFPISRPNLTFSTLTVSNMSPEDSSIYLCSVAGAGETQYFGPGTRLLVL.

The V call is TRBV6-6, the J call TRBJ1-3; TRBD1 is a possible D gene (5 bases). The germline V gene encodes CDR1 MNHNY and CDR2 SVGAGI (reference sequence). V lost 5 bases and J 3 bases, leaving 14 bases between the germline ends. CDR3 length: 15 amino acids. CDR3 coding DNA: TGTGCCAGCAGTCGACAGAATATCTTTGGAAACACCATATATTTT. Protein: CASSRQNIFGNTIYF.

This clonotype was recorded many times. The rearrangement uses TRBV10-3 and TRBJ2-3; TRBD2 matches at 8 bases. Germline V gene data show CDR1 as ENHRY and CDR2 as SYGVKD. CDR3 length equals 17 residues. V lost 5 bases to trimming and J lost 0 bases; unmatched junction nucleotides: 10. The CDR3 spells CAISPLKTSASTDTQYF. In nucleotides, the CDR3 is TGTGCCATCAGTCCCCTAAAGACTAGCGCCAGCACAGATACGCAGTATTTT.

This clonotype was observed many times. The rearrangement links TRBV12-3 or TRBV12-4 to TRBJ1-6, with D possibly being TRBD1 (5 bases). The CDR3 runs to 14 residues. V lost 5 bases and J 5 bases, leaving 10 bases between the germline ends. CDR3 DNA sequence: TGTGCCAGCAGTCCGGGACGGGATAATTCACCCCTCCACTTT. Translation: CASSPGRDNSPLHF.

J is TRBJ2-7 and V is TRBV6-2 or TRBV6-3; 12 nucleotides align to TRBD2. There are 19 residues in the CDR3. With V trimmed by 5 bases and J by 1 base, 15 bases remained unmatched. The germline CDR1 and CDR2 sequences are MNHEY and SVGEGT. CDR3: CASSIVGSLAGGRSYEQYF. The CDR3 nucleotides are TGTGCCAGCAGTATCGTGGGAAGTCTAGCGGGAGGGAGATCCTACGAGCAGTACTTC.

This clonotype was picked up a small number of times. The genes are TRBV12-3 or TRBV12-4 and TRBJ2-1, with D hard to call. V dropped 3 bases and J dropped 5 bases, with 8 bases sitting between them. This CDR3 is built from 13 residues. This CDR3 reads CASSFTGNNEQFF. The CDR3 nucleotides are TGTGCCAGCAGTTTCACGGGCAACAATGAGCAGTTCTTC.

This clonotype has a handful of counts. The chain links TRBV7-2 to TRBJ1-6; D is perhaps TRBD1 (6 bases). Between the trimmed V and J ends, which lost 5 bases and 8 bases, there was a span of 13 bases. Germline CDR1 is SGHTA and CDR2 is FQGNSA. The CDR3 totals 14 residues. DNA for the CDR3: TGTGCCAGCAGCCCGGGGGGGCTAGATTCACCCCTCCACTTT. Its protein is CASSPGGLDSPLHF.

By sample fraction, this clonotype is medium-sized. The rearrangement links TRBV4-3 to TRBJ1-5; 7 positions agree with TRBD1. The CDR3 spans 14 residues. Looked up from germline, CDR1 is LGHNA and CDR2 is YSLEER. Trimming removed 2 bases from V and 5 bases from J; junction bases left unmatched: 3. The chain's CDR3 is CASSQRQGDQPQHF. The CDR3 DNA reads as TGCGCCAGCAGCCAAAGACAGGGTGATCAGCCCCAGCATTTT.

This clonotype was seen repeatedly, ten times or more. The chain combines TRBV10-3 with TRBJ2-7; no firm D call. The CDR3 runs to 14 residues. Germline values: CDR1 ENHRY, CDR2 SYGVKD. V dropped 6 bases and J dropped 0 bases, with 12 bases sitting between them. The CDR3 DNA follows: TGTGCCATCAGAGTAGGGCGAAACTCCTACGAGCAGTACTTC. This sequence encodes CAIRVGRNSYEQYF.

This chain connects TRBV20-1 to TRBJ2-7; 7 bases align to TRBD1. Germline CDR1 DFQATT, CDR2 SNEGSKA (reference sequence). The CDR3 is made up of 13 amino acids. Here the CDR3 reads CSAGTVDSYEQYF. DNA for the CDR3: TGCAGCGCCGGGACAGTGGACTCCTACGAGCAGTACTTC.

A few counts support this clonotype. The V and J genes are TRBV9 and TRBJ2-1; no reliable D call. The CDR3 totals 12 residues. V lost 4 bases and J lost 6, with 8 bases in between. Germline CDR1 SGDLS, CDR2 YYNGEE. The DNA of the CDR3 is TGTGCCAGCAGCCCGACTGTCAATGAGCAGTTCTTC. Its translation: CASSPTVNEQFF.

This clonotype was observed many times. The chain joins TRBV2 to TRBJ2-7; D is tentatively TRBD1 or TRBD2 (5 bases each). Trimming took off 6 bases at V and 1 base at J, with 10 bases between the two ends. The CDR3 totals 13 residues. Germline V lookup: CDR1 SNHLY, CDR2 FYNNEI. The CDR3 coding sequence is TGTGCCAGCAGCGGGGACGGTTCCTACGAGCAGTACTTC. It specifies CASSGDGSYEQYF.

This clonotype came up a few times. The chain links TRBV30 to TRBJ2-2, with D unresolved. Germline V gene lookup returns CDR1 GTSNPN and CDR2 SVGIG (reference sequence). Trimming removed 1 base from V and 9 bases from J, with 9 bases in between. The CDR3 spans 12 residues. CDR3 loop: CAWSGPTRELFF. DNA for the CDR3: TGTGCCTGGAGTGGACCGACGCGGGAGCTGTTTTTT.

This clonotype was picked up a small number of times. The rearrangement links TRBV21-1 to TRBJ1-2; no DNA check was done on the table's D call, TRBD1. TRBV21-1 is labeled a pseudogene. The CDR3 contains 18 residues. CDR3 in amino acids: CASSARRRDREDWYGYTF. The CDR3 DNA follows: TGTGCCAGCAGCGCCCGGCGCCGGGACAGGGAGGATTGGTATGGCTACACCTTC.

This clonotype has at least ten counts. For the CDR3, the DNA is TGTGCCAGCAGTTTAAACGACCTGAACACTGAAGCTTTCTTT. This encodes CASSLNDLNTEAFF. V is TRBV12-3 or TRBV12-4 and J is TRBJ1-1; D call uncertain. The V and J ends lost 2 bases and 0 bases respectively, with 7 bases between them. The CDR3 is 14 amino acids.

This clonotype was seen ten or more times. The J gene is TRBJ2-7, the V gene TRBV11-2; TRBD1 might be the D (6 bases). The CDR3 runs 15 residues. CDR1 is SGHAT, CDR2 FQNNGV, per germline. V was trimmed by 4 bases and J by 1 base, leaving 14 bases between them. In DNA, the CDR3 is TGTGCCAGCAGCTGGTGGGGGCGGCGGTCCTACGAGCAGTACTTC. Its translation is CASSWWGRRSYEQYF.

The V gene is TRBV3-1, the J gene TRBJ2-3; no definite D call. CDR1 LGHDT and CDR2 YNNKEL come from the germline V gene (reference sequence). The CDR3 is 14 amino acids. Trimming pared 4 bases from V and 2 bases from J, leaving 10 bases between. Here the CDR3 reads CASSLLLTTDTQYF. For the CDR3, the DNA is TGTGCCAGCAGCCTCCTCCTAACCACAGATACGCAGTATTTT.

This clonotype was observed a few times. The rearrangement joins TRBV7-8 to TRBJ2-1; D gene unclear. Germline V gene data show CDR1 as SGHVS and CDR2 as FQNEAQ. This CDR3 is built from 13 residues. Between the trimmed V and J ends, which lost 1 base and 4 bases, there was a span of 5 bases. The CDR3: CASSLEQYNEQFF. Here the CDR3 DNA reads TGTGCCAGCAGCTTAGAACAGTACAATGAGCAGTTCTTC.

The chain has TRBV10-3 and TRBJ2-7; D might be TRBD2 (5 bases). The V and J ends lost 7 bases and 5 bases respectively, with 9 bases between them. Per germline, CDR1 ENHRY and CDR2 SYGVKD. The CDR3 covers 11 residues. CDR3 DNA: TGTGCCATCACCAGCGGTGACGAGCAGTACTTC. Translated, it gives CAITSGDEQYF.

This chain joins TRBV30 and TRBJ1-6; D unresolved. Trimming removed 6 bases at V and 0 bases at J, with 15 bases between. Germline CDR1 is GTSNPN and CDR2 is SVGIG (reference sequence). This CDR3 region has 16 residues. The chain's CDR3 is CACPPFQSSYNSPLHF. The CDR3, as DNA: TGTGCCTGCCCACCGTTCCAGAGCTCCTATAATTCACCCCTCCACTTT.